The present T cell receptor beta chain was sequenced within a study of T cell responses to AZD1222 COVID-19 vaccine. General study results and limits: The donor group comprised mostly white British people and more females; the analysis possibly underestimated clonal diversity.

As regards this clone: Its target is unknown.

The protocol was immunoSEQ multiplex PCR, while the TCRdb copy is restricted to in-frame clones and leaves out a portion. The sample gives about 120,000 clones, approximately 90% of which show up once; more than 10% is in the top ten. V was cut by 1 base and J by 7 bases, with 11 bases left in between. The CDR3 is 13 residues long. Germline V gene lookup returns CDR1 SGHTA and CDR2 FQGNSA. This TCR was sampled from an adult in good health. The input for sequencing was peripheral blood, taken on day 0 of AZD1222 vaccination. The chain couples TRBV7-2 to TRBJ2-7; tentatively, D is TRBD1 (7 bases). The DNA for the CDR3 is TGTGCCAGCAGCTTAGAACAGGGGAGGGAGCAGTACTTC. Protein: CASSLEQGREQYF.